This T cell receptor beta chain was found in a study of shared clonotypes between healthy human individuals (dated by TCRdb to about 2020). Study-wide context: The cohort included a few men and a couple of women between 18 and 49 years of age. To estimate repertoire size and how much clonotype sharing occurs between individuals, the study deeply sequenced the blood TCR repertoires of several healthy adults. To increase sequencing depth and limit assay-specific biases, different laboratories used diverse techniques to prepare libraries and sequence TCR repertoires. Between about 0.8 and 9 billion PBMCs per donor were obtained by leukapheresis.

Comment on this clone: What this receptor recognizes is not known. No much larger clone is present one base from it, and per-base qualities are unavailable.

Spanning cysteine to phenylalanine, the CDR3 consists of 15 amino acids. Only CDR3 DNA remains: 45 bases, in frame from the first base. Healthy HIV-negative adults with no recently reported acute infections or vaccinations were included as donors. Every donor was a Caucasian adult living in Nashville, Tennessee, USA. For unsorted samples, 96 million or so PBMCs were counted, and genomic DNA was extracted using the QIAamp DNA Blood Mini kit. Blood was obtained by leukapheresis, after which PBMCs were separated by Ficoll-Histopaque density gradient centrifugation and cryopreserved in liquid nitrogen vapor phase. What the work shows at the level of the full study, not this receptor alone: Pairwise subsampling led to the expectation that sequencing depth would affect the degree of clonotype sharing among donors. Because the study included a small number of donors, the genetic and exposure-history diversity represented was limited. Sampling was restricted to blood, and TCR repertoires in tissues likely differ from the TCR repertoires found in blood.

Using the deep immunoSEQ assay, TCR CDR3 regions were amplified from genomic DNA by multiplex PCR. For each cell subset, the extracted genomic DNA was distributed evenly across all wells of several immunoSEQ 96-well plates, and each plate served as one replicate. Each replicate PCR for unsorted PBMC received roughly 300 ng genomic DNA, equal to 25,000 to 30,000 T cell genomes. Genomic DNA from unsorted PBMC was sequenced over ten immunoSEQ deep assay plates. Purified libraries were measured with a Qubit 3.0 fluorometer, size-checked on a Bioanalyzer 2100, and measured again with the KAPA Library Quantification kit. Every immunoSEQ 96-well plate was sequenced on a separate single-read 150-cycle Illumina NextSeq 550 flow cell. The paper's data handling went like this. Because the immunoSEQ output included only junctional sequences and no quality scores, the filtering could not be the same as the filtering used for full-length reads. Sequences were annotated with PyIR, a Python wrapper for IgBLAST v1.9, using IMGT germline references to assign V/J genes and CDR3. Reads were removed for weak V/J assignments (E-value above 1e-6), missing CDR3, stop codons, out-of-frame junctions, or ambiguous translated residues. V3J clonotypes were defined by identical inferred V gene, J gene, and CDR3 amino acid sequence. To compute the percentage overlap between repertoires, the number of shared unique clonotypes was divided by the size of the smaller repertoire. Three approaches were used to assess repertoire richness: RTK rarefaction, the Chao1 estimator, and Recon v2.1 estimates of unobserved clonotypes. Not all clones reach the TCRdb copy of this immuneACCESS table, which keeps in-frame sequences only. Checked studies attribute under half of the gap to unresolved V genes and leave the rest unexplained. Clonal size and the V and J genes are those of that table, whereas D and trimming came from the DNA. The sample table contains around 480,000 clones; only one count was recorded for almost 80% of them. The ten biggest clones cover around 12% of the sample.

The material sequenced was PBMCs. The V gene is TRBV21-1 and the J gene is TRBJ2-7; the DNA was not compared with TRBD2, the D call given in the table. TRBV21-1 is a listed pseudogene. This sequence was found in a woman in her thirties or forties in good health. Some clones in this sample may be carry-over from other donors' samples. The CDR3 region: CASRPQELASYEQYF. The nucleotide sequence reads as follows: TGTGCCAGCAGACCCCAGGAGCTAGCGTCCTACGAGCAGTACTTC.